The 26 T cell receptor beta chains in this list originate from one sample, sequenced in a study of breast tumors, draining lymph nodes, adjacent tissues. TCRdb recomputed calls from the multiplex PCR reads with MiXCR, one row per CDR3 protein. The sample holds about 22,000 distinct CDR3 sequences, 58% seen once. Input material: breast tumor tissue. The receptors were gathered from a female donor with breast cancer. Some clones in this sample may be carry-over from other donors' samples.

Many counts were recorded for this clonotype. The chain has TRBV6-5 and TRBJ2-3; 14 bases are a match to TRBD2. Germline V gives CDR1 MNHEY, CDR2 SVGAGI. V was clipped by 0 bases and J by 7 bases; unmatched bases: 6. The CDR3 totals 17 residues. Here the CDR3 reads CASSYSKGTSGSYTQYF. The DNA for the CDR3 is TGTGCCAGCAGTTACTCGAAAGGGACTAGCGGGAGTTATACGCAGTATTTT.

This clonotype is judged medium-sized. This chain uses TRBV7-9 with TRBJ1-2; no definite D call. The CDR3 is 14 amino acids. V dropped 5 bases and J dropped 4 bases, with 14 bases sitting between them. The germline CDR1 and CDR2 sequences are SEHNR and FQNEAQ (reference sequence). CDR3 bases: TGTGCCAGCAGCCGTCCGGGGTACGGCTATGGCTACACCTTC. Its translation is CASSRPGYGYGYTF.

The genes are TRBV2 and TRBJ2-1, with 9 bases fitting TRBD2. Germline CDR1 is SNHLY and CDR2 is FYNNEI. V was pared by 3 bases and J by 9 bases, with 9 bases of the junction left unmatched. The CDR3 is 15 amino acids. The CDR3 DNA reads as TGTGCCAGCAGTGAGGGGCTAGCGGGGTCCGGTGAGCAGTTCTTC. Translating it yields CASSEGLAGSGEQFF.

This chain links TRBV10-3 with TRBJ2-7; D ambiguous. From germline, CDR1 is ENHRY and CDR2 SYGVKD. The CDR3 length is 12 residues. Trimming took 3 bases from V and 1 from J, leaving 4 bases between them. This CDR3 reads CAISDSSYEQYF. Written as DNA, the CDR3 is TGTGCCATCAGTGACTCATCCTACGAGCAGTACTTC.

Only one count was recorded for this clonotype. J is TRBJ1-2 and V is TRBV2, with unresolved D. The V gene's germline CDR1 is SNHLY and CDR2 FYNNEI. Trimming cost V 5 bases and J 1 base, with 11 bases left between them. The CDR3 covers 14 residues. The CDR3 here is CASSTDRRNYGYTF. Written as DNA, the CDR3 is TGTGCCAGCAGTACCGACCGGCGTAACTATGGCTACACCTTC.

As for this clonotype: Germline is not matched at one junction end, which may reflect a read error. The V call is TRBV20-1, the J call TRBJ2-1; D not certain. Per the germline V gene, CDR1 is DFQATT and CDR2 is SNEGSKA (reference sequence). CDR3 length equals 12 residues. CDR3 DNA sequence: TGCAGTGCCGTGGGCCCCTACAATGAGCAGCTCTTC. Translated: CSAVGPYNEQLF.

This clonotype has a count of ten or more. The chain uses TRBV19 and TRBJ2-1, with 10 bases matching TRBD1. Germline lookup yields CDR1 LNHDA and CDR2 SQIVND (reference sequence). Losses at the gene ends were 5 bases for V and 6 bases for J; bases not matched to a gene: 7. This CDR3 contains 15 residues. The CDR3, as DNA: TGTGCCAGTAGTCTTGGGACAGGGGATATCAATGAGCAGTTCTTC. Protein sequence: CASSLGTGDINEQFF.

The chain couples TRBV5-6 to TRBJ2-5; possibly TRBD1 for D (7 bases). The CDR3 spans 16 residues. The V and J ends lost 4 bases and 2 bases respectively, with 18 bases between them. Germline values: CDR1 SGHDT, CDR2 YYEEEE. CDR3 residues: CASSQFGGQLQETQYF. CDR3 coding DNA: TGTGCCAGCAGCCAATTCGGGGGACAGCTACAAGAGACCCAGTACTTC.

The rearrangement uses TRBV7-9 and TRBJ2-5; D unclear. Per the germline V gene, CDR1 is SEHNR and CDR2 is FQNEAQ (reference sequence). V was pared by 5 bases and J by 13 bases, with 26 bases between. This CDR3 comprises 15 residues. As DNA, the CDR3 is TGTGCCAGCAGCGAACTAACTAAATACACCGAGTCCTTGTACTTC. As protein: CASSELTKYTESLYF.

The chain employs TRBV19 and TRBJ1-5; D unresolved. The CDR3 has 14 residues. Germline V gene sequence: CDR1 LNHDA, CDR2 SQIVND (reference sequence). The V end was cut by 5 bases, the J end by 5 bases, with 13 bases between. The CDR3 region is CASSSASTDQPQHF. The CDR3 coding sequence is TGTGCCAGTAGTTCCGCGTCTACTGATCAGCCCCAGCATTTT.

There are many counts of this clonotype. As DNA, the CDR3 is TGTGCCAGCAGTAAGCAGCGGGAGGGGTCCGAGCAGTACTTC. It yields the protein CASSKQREGSEQYF. This chain joins TRBV6-1 and TRBJ2-7, with 10 nucleotides matching TRBD2. The CDR3 is 14 amino acids. V dropped 5 bases and J dropped 6; count of bases not matched to a gene: 7. The germline V gene has CDR1 MNHNS and CDR2 SASEGT.

V gene TRBV29-1 combines with J gene TRBJ1-2; TRBD1 matches 7 bases. The CDR3 runs 13 residues. With 7 bases clipped from V and 4 bases from J, the junction kept 9 bases outside the gene matches. CDR1 and CDR2 from the germline V gene are SQVTM and ANQGSEA. This CDR3 reads CSARGTASYGYTF. CDR3 nucleotides: TGCAGCGCTCGAGGGACAGCATCCTATGGCTACACCTTC.

The V call is TRBV11-3, the J call TRBJ2-3; 8 bases fit TRBD2. The germline V gene encodes CDR1 SGHNT and CDR2 YENEEA. Losses at the gene ends were 5 bases for V and 5 bases for J; bases not matched to a gene: 3. The CDR3 runs to 13 residues. The CDR3 bases are TGTGCCAGCAGCGCGGGGGGCGGAGATACGCAGTATTTT. Its translation: CASSAGGGDTQYF.

This clonotype is deemed medium-sized. The chain employs TRBV5-1 and TRBJ2-7; TRBD1 matches at 7 bases. The CDR3 totals 14 residues. Germline V gene data show CDR1 as SGHRS and CDR2 as YFSETQ. The ends lost 4 bases at V and 4 bases at J; junction bases unmatched: 8. The CDR3 reads CASSEGYRGYEQYF. The CDR3 DNA reads TGCGCCAGCAGCGAGGGTTACAGGGGTTACGAGCAGTACTTC. Complete variable domain (other parts from reference TRBV5-1 and TRBJ2-7): KAGVTQTPRYLIKTRGQQVTLSCSPISGHRSVSWYQQTPGQGLQFLFEYFSETQRNKGNFPGRFSGRQFSNSRSEMNVSTLELGDSALYLCASSEGYRGYEQYFGPGTRLTVT.

With respect to this clonotype: This likely comes from a read error, as the CDR3 has no conserved phenylalanine or tryptophan at its end. The chain has TRBV6-5 and TRBJ1-2, with a possible D match to TRBD1 (5 bases). Germline V gives CDR1 MNHEY, CDR2 SVGAGI. This CDR3 is built from 16 residues. The DNA for the CDR3 is TGTGCCGGCAGTCACTCCGCGGGGGGATGGGGATATGGCTACACCCTC. The encoded protein is CAGSHSAGGWGYGYTL.

The chain employs TRBV2 and TRBJ1-1; weak D call: TRBD1 (5 bases). Trimming removed 6 bases from V and 1 base from J, with 15 bases in between. Germline assignment: CDR1 SNHLY and CDR2 FYNNEI. The CDR3 is made up of 15 amino acids. The CDR3 loop is CASRGPGRTNTEAFF. CDR3 coding DNA: TGTGCCAGCAGGGGACCCGGACGGACGAACACTGAAGCTTTCTTT.

The V gene is TRBV10-2, the J gene TRBJ1-5; D is perhaps TRBD1 (5 bases). CDR1 and CDR2 (germline): WSHSY, SAAADI. This CDR3 region has 16 residues. Trimming took 2 bases from V and 0 from J, leaving 11 bases between them. The CDR3, as DNA: TGCGCCAGCAGTGAGGCCCCAGGGAATAGCAATCAGCCCCAGCATTTT. Its protein product is CASSEAPGNSNQPQHF.

Relative to its sample, this clonotype is medium-sized. V is TRBV4-3 and J is TRBJ2-3; 10 nucleotides align to TRBD2. CDR1 is LGHNA, CDR2 YSLEER, per germline. This CDR3 comprises 16 residues. Trimming removed 4 bases from V and 3 bases from J; junction bases left unmatched: 7. The CDR3 bases are TGCGCCAGCAGCCTTGGGACTAGCGCGGTTACAGATACGCAGTATTTT. Translated: CASSLGTSAVTDTQYF.

A single count supports this clonotype. The genes are TRBV7-9 and TRBJ1-5; no reliable D call. The V and J ends lost 3 bases and 4 bases respectively, with 7 bases between them. This CDR3 is 13 amino acids long. Per the germline V gene, CDR1 is SEHNR and CDR2 is FQNEAQ (reference sequence). The CDR3 loop reads CASSLEENQPQHF. The CDR3 bases are TGTGCCAGCAGCTTGGAAGAAAATCAGCCCCAGCATTTT.

The J gene is TRBJ1-6, the V gene TRBV19; D might be TRBD1 (6 bases). CDR1 LNHDA and CDR2 SQIVND come from the germline V gene (reference sequence). The CDR3 is made up of 15 amino acids. Trimming cost V 2 bases and J 7 bases, with 12 bases left between them. The chain's CDR3 is CASSITWTVNSPLHF. The CDR3 coding sequence is TGTGCCAGTAGTATAACGTGGACAGTAAATTCACCCCTCCACTTT.

This chain links TRBV7-2 with TRBJ2-7; D uncertain. Germline-derived CDR1 and CDR2 are SGHTA and FQGNSA. Trimming left V 3 bases short and J 7 bases short, with 10 bases between. The CDR3 loop spans 12 amino acids. CDR3 sequence (DNA): TGTGCCAGCAGCTTGAGAACCCCAGAGCAGTACTTC. This encodes CASSLRTPEQYF.

This clonotype is labeled medium-sized (0.01 to 0.1%). The chain couples TRBV7-2 to TRBJ1-3; no definite D call. The CDR3 consists of 15 residues. Germline assignment: CDR1 SGHTA and CDR2 FQGNSA. Trimming took 4 bases from V and 0 from J, leaving 10 bases between them. The CDR3 DNA follows: TGTGCCAGCAGCTCTTCTGGGTTCTCTGGAAACACCATATATTTT. Its translation is CASSSSGFSGNTIYF.

The chain employs TRBV5-1 and TRBJ2-1, with D possibly being TRBD2 (6 bases). CDR3 length equals 15 residues. The germline V and J ends were trimmed by 4 bases and 8 bases, with 19 bases remaining between them. Germline CDR1 is SGHRS and CDR2 is YFSETQ. For the CDR3, the DNA is TGCGCCAGCAGCCCCCAGCAACTCGGGGGACATGAGCAGTTCTTC. This translates into CASSPQQLGGHEQFF.

The chain carries TRBV20-1 and TRBJ1-2; 12 bases line up with TRBD1. The CDR3 extends over 15 amino acids. With 4 bases clipped from V and 5 bases from J, the junction kept 8 bases outside the gene matches. Germline V gene sequence: CDR1 DFQATT, CDR2 SNEGSKA (reference sequence). The CDR3 DNA follows: TGCAGTGCTACCAGGGGGACAGGGGGCGAGTATGGCTACACCTTC. Translating gives CSATRGTGGEYGYTF.

The V and J genes are TRBV20-1 and TRBJ2-7; 7 bases line up with TRBD2. Germline V lookup: CDR1 DFQATT, CDR2 SNEGSKA (reference sequence). Trimming took 2 bases from V and 1 from J; bases not matched to a gene: 2. The CDR3 is 13 residues long. The CDR3 spells CSARREASYEQYF. CDR3 DNA: TGCAGTGCTAGACGGGAGGCTTCCTACGAGCAGTACTTC.

There are many counts of this clonotype. This chain joins TRBV12-3 or TRBV12-4 and TRBJ1-1; 10 positions match TRBD1. V gave up 6 bases and J gave up 7 bases; unmatched junction bases: 17. The CDR3 length is 17 residues. CDR3 coding DNA: TGTGCCAGCAGCCCAACACCCGGGACAGGGGTGGGCGGTGAAGCTTTCTTT. Protein: CASSPTPGTGVGGEAFF.